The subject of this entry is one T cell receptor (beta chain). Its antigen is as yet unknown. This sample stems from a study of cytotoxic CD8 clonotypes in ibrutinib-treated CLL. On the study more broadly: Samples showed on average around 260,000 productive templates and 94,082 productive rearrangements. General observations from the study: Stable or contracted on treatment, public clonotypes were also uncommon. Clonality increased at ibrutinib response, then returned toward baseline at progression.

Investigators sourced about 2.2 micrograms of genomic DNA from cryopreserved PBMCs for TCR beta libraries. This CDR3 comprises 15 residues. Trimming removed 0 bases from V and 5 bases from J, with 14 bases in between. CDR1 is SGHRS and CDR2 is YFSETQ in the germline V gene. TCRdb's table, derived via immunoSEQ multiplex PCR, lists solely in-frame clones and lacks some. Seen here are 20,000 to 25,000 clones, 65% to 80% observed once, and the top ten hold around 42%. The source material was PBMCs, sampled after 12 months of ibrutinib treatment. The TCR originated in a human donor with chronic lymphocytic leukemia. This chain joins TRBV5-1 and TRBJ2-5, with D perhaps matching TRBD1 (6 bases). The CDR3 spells CASSLDSRGWETQYF. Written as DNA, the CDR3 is TGCGCCAGCAGCTTGGATAGCAGGGGTTGGGAGACCCAGTACTTC. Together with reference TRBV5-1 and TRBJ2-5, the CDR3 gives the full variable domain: KAGVTQTPRYLIKTRGQQVTLSCSPISGHRSVSWYQQTPGQGLQFLFEYFSETQRNKGNFPGRFSGRQFSNSRSEMNVSTLELGDSALYLCASSLDSRGWETQYFGPGTRLLVL.